Listed below are T cell receptor beta chains from one sample, sequenced in a study of T cells in Graves' hyperthyroidism and ophthalmopathy. Each CDR3 protein gets one entry after TCRdb re-called the multiplex PCR reads with MiXCR. The table has hundreds of thousands of distinct CDR3 sequences, about 15% seen once. Source material: blood. The receptors originated from a woman aged 45-60 years with Graves' ophthalmopathy. Both conserved end residues are part of each CDR3. Each record gives: clone size, D gene, V gene, J gene, CDR3 DNA, CDR3 protein. D genes are given only for firm matches. Rows give clone size only sometimes, using once, few, many, or a class for an expanded clone.

size: many; D: TRBD1; V: TRBV3-1; J: TRBJ1-2; DNA: TGTGCCAGCACAGGGACAGGGGGCAGCTATGGCTACACCTTC; CDR3: CASTGTGGSYGYTF
size: NA; D: NA; V: TRBV20-1; J: TRBJ1-3; DNA: TGCAGTGCTAGTGTCCCGAACTCTGGAAACACCATATATTTT; CDR3: CSASVPNSGNTIYF
size: NA; D: TRBD2; V: TRBV7-7; J: TRBJ2-1; DNA: TGTGCTAGCAGCCCGGGGCCTAGCGGGAGGGAGCAGTTCTTC; CDR3: CASSPGPSGREQFF
size: many; D: NA; V: TRBV20-1; J: TRBJ2-7; DNA: TGCAGTGCTAGAGGCGGGATTAGTTTCGAGCAGTACTTC; CDR3: CSARGGISFEQYF
size: many; D: TRBD2; V: TRBV28; J: TRBJ2-3; DNA: TGTGCCAGCAGTTCATATGCCCTCGGGACTAGCGGGAGGACAGATACGCAGTATTTT; CDR3: CASSSYALGTSGRTDTQYF
size: many; D: TRBD2; V: TRBV29-1; J: TRBJ2-1; DNA: TGCAGCGTTGGACCAGCGGGAGGATACAATGAGCAGTTCTTC; CDR3: CSVGPAGGYNEQFF
size: few; D: TRBD1; V: TRBV25-1; J: TRBJ2-1; DNA: TGTGCCAGCAGTGACTTGACAGGGTCGGCCTACAATGAGCAGTTCTTC; CDR3: CASSDLTGSAYNEQFF
size: NA; D: TRBD2; V: TRBV6-2/TRBV6-3; J: TRBJ2-5; DNA: TGTGCCAGCAGTTACATAATGGGACTAGCGGGAGTATCAGGAGAGACCCAGTACTTC; CDR3: CASSYIMGLAGVSGETQYF
size: many; D: NA; V: TRBV20-1; J: TRBJ2-3; DNA: TGCAGTGCTAGACACCCCTACTCCACAGATACGCAGTATTTT; CDR3: CSARHPYSTDTQYF
size: many; D: NA; V: TRBV11-3; J: TRBJ2-1; DNA: TGTGCCAGCAGCGTAGAGACAGCGAGGCCCTACAATGAGCAGTTCTTC; CDR3: CASSVETARPYNEQFF
size: few; D: TRBD1; V: TRBV12-3/TRBV12-4; J: TRBJ1-3; DNA: TGTGCCAGCAGCCTGGGACAGCTCTCAGGAAACACCATATATTTT; CDR3: CASSLGQLSGNTIYF
size: NA; D: NA; V: TRBV7-9; J: TRBJ2-5; DNA: TGTGCCAGCAGCTTATCCCCCCCGAGACAAGAGACCCAGTACTTC; CDR3: CASSLSPPRQETQYF
size: few; D: NA; V: TRBV19; J: TRBJ2-5; DNA: TGTGCCAGTAGTACCGGGAATGGGGAGACCCAGTACTTC; CDR3: CASSTGNGETQYF
size: many; D: TRBD1; V: TRBV3-1; J: TRBJ2-3; DNA: TGTGCCAGCAGCCCCGGGACAGGGGGAATTTATACGCAGTATTTT; CDR3: CASSPGTGGIYTQYF
size: many; D: TRBD1; V: TRBV12-3/TRBV12-4; J: TRBJ2-7; DNA: TGTGCCAGCAGCCCCACTCCGGGACAGGGGGCAGGGGAGCAGTACTTC; CDR3: CASSPTPGQGAGEQYF
size: many; D: NA; V: TRBV14; J: TRBJ1-1; DNA: TGTGCCAGCAGCCACCGAACTTTTTTCGGGGGGGCTTTCTTT; CDR3: CASSHRTFFGGAFF
size: few; D: TRBD2; V: TRBV29-1; J: TRBJ2-3; DNA: TGCAGCGCCTTGGGACTAGCGGGAGCGGGCACAGATACGCAGTATTTT; CDR3: CSALGLAGAGTDTQYF
size: once; D: NA; V: TRBV7-9; J: TRBJ2-7; DNA: TGTGCCAGCAGCCCCGGGACGGGCTCCTACAAGCAGTACTTC; CDR3: CASSPGTGSYKQYF
size: many; D: NA; V: TRBV28; J: TRBJ2-5; DNA: TGTGCCAGCAGTGGGAGTATCCAAGAGACCCAGTACTTC; CDR3: CASSGSIQETQYF
size: many; D: TRBD1; V: TRBV4-1; J: TRBJ2-5; DNA: TGCGCCAGCAGCGAGACAGGGGGCGAGGAGACCCAGTACTTC; CDR3: CASSETGGEETQYF
size: few; D: NA; V: TRBV12-5; J: TRBJ1-3; DNA: TGTGCTAGTGGTTTGTACTTTGGAAACACCATATATTTT; CDR3: CASGLYFGNTIYF
size: many; D: TRBD1; V: TRBV12-3/TRBV12-4; J: TRBJ1-6; DNA: TGTGCCAGCAGTTTAGTAACGACGGGACAGCTGAATTCACCCCTCCACTTT; CDR3: CASSLVTTGQLNSPLHF
size: many; D: NA; V: TRBV7-2; J: TRBJ1-1; DNA: TGTGCCAGCAGCTTAGTTGGCTGGGGGAACACTGAAGCTTTCTTT; CDR3: CASSLVGWGNTEAFF
size: many; D: NA; V: TRBV28; J: TRBJ2-7; DNA: TGTGCCAGCAGTTTATACGGGACCCATAGGCAGAGCCACGAGCAGTACTTC; CDR3: CASSLYGTHRQSHEQYF
size: many; D: TRBD2; V: TRBV9; J: TRBJ2-7; DNA: TGTGCCAGCAGCGAGAGACTAGCGGGAGTTAGCGAGCAGTACTTC; CDR3: CASSERLAGVSEQYF
size: NA; D: NA; V: TRBV15; J: TRBJ2-5; DNA: TGTGCCACCAGCGCACAACGCAGGGCGGGGGAGACCCAGTACTTC; CDR3: CATSAQRRAGETQYF
size: few; D: TRBD2; V: TRBV7-9; J: TRBJ2-1; DNA: TGTGCCAGCAGCCCCTCACTAGCGGGGAGCTCCTACAATGAGCAGTTCTTC; CDR3: CASSPSLAGSSYNEQFF
size: many; D: TRBD2; V: TRBV11-1; J: TRBJ2-7; DNA: TGTGCCAGCAGCTCCGTAGCAGCGGGAAAAGACGAGCAGTACTTC; CDR3: CASSSVAAGKDEQYF
size: few; D: TRBD2; V: TRBV14; J: TRBJ2-7; DNA: TGTGCCATCAACCCACAGTCGGGACTAGCGGACCTCTACGAGCAGTACTTC; CDR3: CAINPQSGLADLYEQYF
size: many; D: TRBD1; V: TRBV7-2; J: TRBJ1-2; DNA: TGTGCCAGCAGCTTACCAGGGGGGACTAACTATGGCTACACCTTC; CDR3: CASSLPGGTNYGYTF
size: few; D: NA; V: TRBV19; J: TRBJ1-5; DNA: TGTGCCAGTCCCCTACCGAGACGGGGAAATCAGCCCCAGCATTTT; CDR3: CASPLPRRGNQPQHF
size: few; D: TRBD1; V: TRBV5-1; J: TRBJ2-7; DNA: TGCGCCAGCAGCACCGGGACAGGGTTTCTCGAGCAGTACTTC; CDR3: CASSTGTGFLEQYF
size: few; D: NA; V: TRBV19; J: TRBJ1-5; DNA: TGTGCCAGTAGTATTCTGAATCAGCCCCAGCATTTT; CDR3: CASSILNQPQHF